The clone carrying this T cell receptor (beta chain) was found a few times. The target antigen is unknown. This record comes from a study of human T cells and chemical hapten exposure. The wider study: Affected patients, primarily female, had alopecia areata, totalis or universalis.

Each CDR3 protein gets one entry after TCRdb re-called the RACE reads with MiXCR. Among tens of thousands of distinct CDR3 sequences listed, approximately 10% were seen once. V was shortened by 0 bases and J by 1 base, with 13 bases between the two germline ends. The V gene's germline CDR1 is DFQATT and CDR2 SNEGSKA (reference sequence). The CDR3 loop spans 15 amino acids. The study's findings and limits: Counts of expanded TCRs at PT1 were positively correlated with patch test score. The number of TCRs over 1 in 1000 frequency stayed unchanged after DPC.

Specified time point: pre-sensitization, week 0. This sample's treatment: therapeutic diphenylcyclopropenone sensitization with weekly scalp DPC. Unfractionated whole blood yielded total RNA. Drawing of blood took place ahead of applying each patch test. This rearrangement joins TRBV20-1 to TRBJ2-7; D might be TRBD1 (5 bases). The sequence was obtained from a man aged 45-65 years with alopecia areata. Some clones in this sample may be carry-over from other donors' samples. Specimen: whole blood, collected in connection with sensitization to the hapten diphenylcyclopropenone (DPC). The DNA of the CDR3 is TGCAGTGCTAGAGAACCTAACGACAGATCCTACGAGCAGTACTTC. This sequence encodes CSAREPNDRSYEQYF.